The present T cell receptor (beta chain) was sequenced within a study of graft-versus-host responses after intestinal transplantation. Sequenced by immunoSEQ multiplex PCR; TCRdb stores in-frame clones only, minus some. The sample includes some 140,000 clones, roughly nine tenths of them seen just once. Only one count was recorded for this clone. The antigen is undetermined. This clonotype was sampled from a human donor who received an intestinal transplant. Here the sequenced sample was unstimulated CD4+ T cells sorted from spleen or lymph node cells, taken before intestinal transplant.

The CDR3 sequence: CAGRTSGYNEQFF. The CDR3 bases are TGTGCCGGGAGGACGTCAGGGTACAATGAGCAGTTCTTC. This chain uses TRBV6-6 with TRBJ2-1, with D possibly being TRBD2 (6 bases). Germline V gene sequence: CDR1 MNHNY, CDR2 SVGAGI (reference sequence). CDR3 length equals 13 residues. Trimming shortened V by 11 bases and J by 4 bases, and 15 bases separated the two germline ends.